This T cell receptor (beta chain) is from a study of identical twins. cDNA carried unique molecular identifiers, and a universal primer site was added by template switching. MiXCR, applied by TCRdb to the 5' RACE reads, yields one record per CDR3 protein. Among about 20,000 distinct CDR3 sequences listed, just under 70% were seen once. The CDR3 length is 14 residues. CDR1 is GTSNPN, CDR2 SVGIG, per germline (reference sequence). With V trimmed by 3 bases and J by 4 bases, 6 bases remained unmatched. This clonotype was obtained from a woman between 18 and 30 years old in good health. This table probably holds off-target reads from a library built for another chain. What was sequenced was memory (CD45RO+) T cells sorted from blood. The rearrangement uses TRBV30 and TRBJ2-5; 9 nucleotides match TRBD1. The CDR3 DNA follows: TGTGCCTGGAGGGCACAGGGGGCGGGAGAGACCCAGTACTTC. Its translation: CAWRAQGAGETQYF.